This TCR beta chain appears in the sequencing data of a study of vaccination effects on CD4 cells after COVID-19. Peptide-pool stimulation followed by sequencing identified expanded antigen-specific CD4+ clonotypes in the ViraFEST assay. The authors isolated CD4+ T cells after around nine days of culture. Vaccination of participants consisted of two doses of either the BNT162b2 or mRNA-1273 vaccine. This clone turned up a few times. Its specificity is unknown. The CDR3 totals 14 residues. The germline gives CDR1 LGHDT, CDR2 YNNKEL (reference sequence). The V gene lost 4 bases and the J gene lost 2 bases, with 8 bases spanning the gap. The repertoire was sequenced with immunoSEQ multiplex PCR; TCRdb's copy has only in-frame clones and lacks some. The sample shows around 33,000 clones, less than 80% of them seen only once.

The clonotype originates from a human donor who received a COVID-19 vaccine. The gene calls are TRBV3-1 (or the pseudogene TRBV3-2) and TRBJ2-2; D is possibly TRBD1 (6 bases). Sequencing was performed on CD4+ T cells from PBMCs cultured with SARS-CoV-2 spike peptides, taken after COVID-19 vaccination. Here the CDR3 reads CASSRDTNTGELFF. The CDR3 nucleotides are TGTGCCAGCAGCCGGGACACAAACACCGGGGAGCTGTTTTTT.